The 19 T cell receptor beta chains listed next were all sequenced from one sample in a study of shared clonotypes between healthy human individuals (TCRdb year 2020). Library construction relied on the immunoSEQ multiplex PCR assay. In its TCRdb copy, this immuneACCESS table keeps in-frame sequences only and misses some clones. Where compared with another copy, unresolved V genes explain less than half of these, and the others have no known cause. This sample comprises about 2 million clones, 85% to 95% of them detected only once. 0.1% to 0.15% of the sample is in the top ten clones. Sequencing used naive CD4+ T cells sorted from blood. The sample's cell subset or site, from its label and the paper: CD45RA+ positively selected. These receptors were taken from a man between 18 and 35 years old in good health.

Turning to this clone: The sample holds other DNA sequences that translate to the same CDR3. The rearrangement links TRBV4-1 to TRBJ2-1; 8 nucleotides line up with TRBD2. V dropped 1 base and J dropped 1; count of bases not matched to a gene: 3. Germline V gene lookup returns CDR1 MGHRA and CDR2 YSYEKL. This CDR3 has 16 amino acids. In DNA form, the CDR3 reads TGCGCCAGCAGCCAAGCAACTAGCGGATCCTACAATGAGCAGTTCTTC. It specifies CASSQATSGSYNEQFF.

The rearrangement uses TRBV28 and TRBJ1-2; D call uncertain. The CDR3 spans 15 residues. Per the germline V gene, CDR1 is MDHEN and CDR2 is SYDVKM. Trimming shortened V by 4 bases and J by 2 bases, and 14 bases separated the two germline ends. The CDR3: CASSSPRTGNYGYTF. The CDR3 DNA follows: TGTGCCAGCAGTTCCCCCAGGACGGGGAACTATGGCTACACCTTC.

The chain joins TRBV6-1 to TRBJ2-3; 8 nucleotides line up with TRBD1. Germline V CDR1 and CDR2: MNHNS, SASEGT. Unmatched junction bases numbered 4, after V lost 6 bases and J lost 2 bases. The CDR3 has 14 amino acids. The CDR3 sequence: CASRGDRITDTQYF. As DNA, the CDR3 is TGTGCCAGCAGGGGGGACAGGATCACAGATACGCAGTATTTT.

As regards this clone: Other DNA sequences in the sample encode the same CDR3. The chain couples TRBV4-1 to TRBJ2-5, with 7 bases identical to TRBD1. Trimming at V came to 1 base and at J to 3 bases, leaving 2 bases not matched to a gene. The germline V gene has CDR1 MGHRA and CDR2 YSYEKL. The CDR3 has 14 residues. CDR3 bases: TGCGCCAGCAGCCAAGCAGGGGGTGAAGAGACCCAGTACTTC. Its translation is CASSQAGGEETQYF.

The chain links TRBV2 to TRBJ1-6, with D possibly TRBD1 on 5 matching bases. Germline-derived CDR1 and CDR2 are SNHLY and FYNNEI. V lost 2 bases and J lost 10, with 15 bases in between. The CDR3 is 15 amino acids. The DNA of the CDR3 is TGTGCCAGCAGTGAAATGGGACCTCTAATGTCACCCCTCCACTTT. Protein product: CASSEMGPLMSPLHF. The variable domain in full, with the rest retrieved from reference TRBV2 and TRBJ1-6, is EPEVTQTPSHQVTQMGQEVILRCVPISNHLYFYWYRQILGQKVEFLVSFYNNEISEKSEIFDDQFSVERPDGSNFTLKIRSTKLEDSAMYFCASSEMGPLMSPLHFGNGTRLTVT.

The V call is TRBV30, the J call TRBJ1-2, with no clear D. This CDR3 contains 16 residues. Germline V CDR1 and CDR2: GTSNPN, SVGIG (reference sequence). Deletions cut 0 bases from V and 12 bases from J, with 26 bases between. The DNA for the CDR3 is TGTGCCTGGAGTGTACCTCTCACAATCAACCGTAAGAGGAACACCTTC. This encodes CAWSVPLTINRKRNTF.

J is TRBJ1-1 and V is TRBV19; D ambiguous. This CDR3 has 13 amino acids. Germline CDR1 reads LNHDA; CDR2 reads SQIVND (reference sequence). V lost 5 bases, J lost 5 bases, and 12 bases lay in between. The CDR3 DNA follows: TGTGCCAGTAGTGTTTCCAAAAGAACTGAAGCTTTCTTT. Translation gives CASSVSKRTEAFF. Drawing the rest from reference TRBV19 and TRBJ1-1, the complete variable domain is DGGITQSPKYLFRKEGQNVTLSCEQNLNHDAMYWYRQDPGQGLRLIYYSQIVNDFQKGDIAEGYSVSREKKESFPLTVTSAQKNPTAFYLCASSVSKRTEAFFGQGTRLTVV.

Details on this clone: A much more abundant neighbour one base away suggests this may be a read error. Other DNA variants within this sample encode the same CDR3. The CDR3 sequence: CASSLRQNTEAFF. The CDR3 DNA follows: TGTGCCAGCAGCTTACGTCAGAACACTGAAGCTTTCTTT. The V gene is TRBV7-2, the J gene TRBJ1-1; D is ambiguous. V lost 2 bases, J lost 1 base, and 5 bases lay in between. CDR1 SGHTA and CDR2 FQGNSA come from the germline V gene. CDR3 length: 13 residues. Complete variable domain (other parts from reference TRBV7-2 and TRBJ1-1): GAGVSQSPSNKVTEKGKDVELRCDPISGHTALYWYRQSLGQGLEFLIYFQGNSAPDKSGLPSDRFSAERTGGSVSTLTIQRTQQEDSAVYLCASSLRQNTEAFFGQGTRLTVV.

This clone is a singleton in its sample. The V and J genes are TRBV19 and TRBJ2-5; D call uncertain. Germline loops: CDR1 LNHDA, CDR2 SQIVND (reference sequence). This CDR3 region has 15 residues. V lost 3 bases, J lost 0 bases, and 11 bases lay in between. The CDR3, as DNA: TGTGCCAGTAGTATTATAGACGATTACCAAGAGACCCAGTACTTC. Amino acid sequence: CASSIIDDYQETQYF.

This chain uses TRBV25-1 with TRBJ2-5, with 7 positions matching TRBD1. Germline CDR1 and CDR2: MGHDK and SYGVNS. The length of the CDR3 is 16 residues. V dropped 4 bases and J dropped 5; count of bases not matched to a gene: 13. CDR3 in amino acids: CASSGLRTGTAETQYF. Here the CDR3 DNA reads TGTGCCAGCAGTGGACTACGGACAGGCACGGCCGAGACCCAGTACTTC.

The CDR3 sequence: CASSSLRNTEAFF. The CDR3 nucleotides read TGCGCCAGCAGCTCCCTCAGGAACACTGAAGCTTTCTTT. The chain couples TRBV5-1 to TRBJ1-1, with D unresolved. Germline-derived CDR1 and CDR2 are SGHRS and YFSETQ. The ends were cut back, 3 bases at V and 1 base at J, with 7 bases in the middle. This CDR3 comprises 13 residues.

CDR3 sequence (DNA): TGTGCCTCTTCGGGGGGATTACGTGGCGAGCAGTACTTC. Its protein is CASSGGLRGEQYF. V and J are TRBV19 and TRBJ2-7, with 7 nucleotides matching TRBD2. CDR1 and CDR2 from the germline V gene are LNHDA and SQIVND (reference sequence). Trimming at V came to 11 bases and at J to 6 bases, leaving 13 bases not matched to a gene. This CDR3 is 13 amino acids long.

The chain carries TRBV5-4 and TRBJ2-7, with 15 positions matching TRBD2. The CDR3 totals 18 residues. V lost 4 bases and J lost 0; bases outside the gene matches: 8. Germline CDR1 is SGHNT and CDR2 is YYREEE (reference sequence). CDR3 in amino acids: CASSRGLAGGSSSYEQYF. The CDR3, as DNA: TGTGCCAGCAGCCGGGGACTAGCGGGGGGCTCTAGCTCCTACGAGCAGTACTTC. The whole variable domain, remainder taken from reference TRBV5-4 and TRBJ2-7, is ETGVTQSPTHLIKTRGQQVTLRCSSQSGHNTVSWYQQALGQGPQFIFQYYREEENGRGNFPPRFSGLQFPNYSSELNVNALELDDSALYLCASSRGLAGGSSSYEQYFGPGTRLTVT.

The chain links TRBV25-1 to TRBJ2-7; no clear D. The ends were cut back, 1 base at V and 3 bases at J, with 4 bases in the middle. Germline CDR1 reads MGHDK; CDR2 reads SYGVNS. This CDR3 has 12 amino acids. In DNA form, the CDR3 reads TGTGCCAGCAGTGAATGTATCTACGAGCAGTACTTC. It codes for CASSECIYEQYF.

Concerning this clone: This sample also contains other DNA sequences that code for the same CDR3. The CDR3 protein is CASSDYGYTF. The CDR3 region has the DNA TGTGCCAGCAGCGATTATGGCTACACCTTC. The chain carries TRBV7-9 and TRBJ1-2, with D uncertain. V lost 5 bases and J lost 5, with 3 bases in between. The length of the CDR3 is 10 residues. CDR1 is SEHNR, CDR2 FQNEAQ, per germline (reference sequence).

The chain is built from TRBV30 and TRBJ1-6; 7 nucleotides align to TRBD1. Germline V gene sequence: CDR1 GTSNPN, CDR2 SVGIG (reference sequence). The V gene end was trimmed by 4 bases and the J gene end by 0 bases; junction bases not matched to a gene: 9. There are 17 residues in the CDR3. The CDR3 DNA reads TGTGCCTGGAACCCGGACAGGACGAGCTCCTATAATTCACCCCTCCACTTT. As protein: CAWNPDRTSSYNSPLHF.

V gene TRBV9 combines with J gene TRBJ2-2; D is unclear. V was trimmed by 3 bases and J by 0 bases, leaving 12 bases between them. The CDR3 is 16 amino acids. The V gene's germline CDR1 is SGDLS and CDR2 YYNGEE. CDR3 in amino acids: CASSDRTAANTGELFF. In DNA, the CDR3 is TGTGCCAGCAGCGATCGGACGGCCGCGAACACCGGGGAGCTGTTTTTT.

The chain carries TRBV2 and TRBJ1-4, with D perhaps matching TRBD1 (5 bases). The germline V gene encodes CDR1 SNHLY and CDR2 FYNNEI. CDR3 length equals 15 residues. V was clipped by 2 bases and J by 6 bases, with 13 bases between them. The CDR3 DNA reads as TGTGCCAGCAGTGAAAATTGGGGGAGAGATGAAAAACTGTTTTTT. It yields the protein CASSENWGRDEKLFF.

This chain connects TRBV28 to TRBJ2-7; D gene ambiguous. Trimming pared 7 bases from V and 6 bases from J, leaving 10 bases between. The CDR3 spans 11 residues. In germline, CDR1 is MDHEN, CDR2 SYDVKM. The CDR3: CASNRRSEQYF. The CDR3 DNA reads as TGTGCCAGCAATAGACGTAGCGAGCAGTACTTC.